The rows below give T cell receptor beta chains drawn from one sample of a study of blood T cell repertoires in COVID-19. Sequenced by immunoSEQ multiplex PCR; TCRdb stores in-frame clones only, minus some. Of roughly 330,000 clones in the sample, roughly 90% were seen once. Specimen: peripheral blood. These receptors were obtained from a woman aged 50 to 65 with active or convalescent COVID-19. Each CDR3 is given without its conserved first and last residue. A D gene is named only where the DNA matches it firmly.

V gene,D gene,CDR3 length,CDR3 protein
TRBV5-1,TRBD2,17,ASSPPGLAGGRGTDTQY
TRBV7-9,TRBD1,15,ASSLLMGQGENTEAF
TRBV5-5,.,10,ASSLYGEPAF
TRBV12-3/TRBV12-4,.,11,ASSPGGGSEQY
TRBV7-9,TRBD1,14,ASSFGTGGSDTEAF
TRBV30,TRBD1,13,AWSVMGTGNEKLF
TRBV6-5,TRBD1,13,ASSSGTGWNTEAF
TRBV10-1,.,10,ARGDLTGELF
TRBV11-2,TRBD1,12,ASSQKTGKYGYT
TRBV7-9,.,11,ASSLVPTGQQY
TRBV4-1,.,12,ASSQEVRDTEAF
TRBV5-4,TRBD2,16,ASSSPWGGLAGEETQY
TRBV24-1,.,13,ATALGGAGNQPQH
TRBV27,.,11,ASSLSSVHGYT
TRBV29-1,.,13,SVAYGLLNTGELF
TRBV28,TRBD1,14,ASSRQTGTGDTEAF
TRBV6-5,TRBD1,13,ASSGPGQGAGEQY
TRBV27,.,12,ASRLSGGWTEAF
TRBV6-4,.,15,ASSAMREETTQETQY
TRBV7-9,TRBD1,15,ASSQALDRGLYNEQF
TRBV5-5,.,13,ASSLGEQGLTEAF
TRBV5-4,.,10,ASSWEGVEQY
TRBV29-1,TRBD2,14,SVLGPGLAGYYEQY
TRBV28,.,13,ASTLLGGGNQPQH
TRBV4-3,TRBD1,13,ASSLGTGGSQPQH
TRBV19,.,12,ASTPSAGPYEQY
TRBV19,.,12,ASSIKQGSQPQH
TRBV6-5,.,11,ASRKQGYQPQH
TRBV4-3,.,14,ASSQGPGDSTDTQY
TRBV29-1,.,11,SVRESSYNEQF
TRBV27,.,11,ASSLLSKVTQY
TRBV6-1,TRBD2,14,ASSEARASGAYEQY
TRBV23-1,TRBD1,13,ASSQDRVNTGELF
TRBV10-3,.,13,AISERTGEDQPQH
TRBV9,.,13,ASSVGSGINQPQH
TRBV4-2,.,12,ASSGRSSTDTQY
TRBV11-1,.,14,ASSLVWPLSYNEQF
TRBV12-5,.,12,ASGRGGGSGELF
TRBV28,.,16,ASSLVEGSRKAKNIQY
TRBV11-2,TRBD1,13,ASSLSGQAKNIQY
TRBV7-3,.,12,ASSLLSVLPGYT
TRBV12-3/TRBV12-4,.,9,ASILNTEAF
TRBV30,TRBD1,13,AWHDRVESGNTIY
TRBV15,.,13,ATSIDRFASYEQY
TRBV2,TRBD2,13,ASRRAGGNQETQY
TRBV2,TRBD1,15,ASGQGTASSYNSPLH